The clone carrying this TCR beta chain was detected ten times or more. Its antigen remains unknown. This CDR3 region has 15 residues. Germline V gene lookup returns CDR1 LNHNV and CDR2 YYDKDF (reference sequence). V dropped 4 bases and J dropped 2 bases, with 14 bases sitting between them. Full-length variable regions came from constant-region reverse primers plus semi-nested Nested Universal Primer A PCR. MiXCR was run by TCRdb on the 5' RACE reads, yielding one entry per CDR3 protein. The sample lists some 30,000 distinct CDR3 sequences; about 26% were seen once. General study findings and limits: Tumor Treg TCRs overlapped most with tumor naive CD4+ cells.

This sequence originates from a female donor with breast cancer. Specimen: naive CD4+ T cells sorted from a lymph node. As for subset: naive CD4+ T cells, CD4+CD45RA+CD25-. The V call is TRBV15, the J call TRBJ2-5, with D possibly matching TRBD1 (5 bases). For the CDR3, the DNA is TGTGCCACCAGCATGCCAGGGATTCGGCAAGAGACCCAGTACTTC. Its translation is CATSMPGIRQETQYF.